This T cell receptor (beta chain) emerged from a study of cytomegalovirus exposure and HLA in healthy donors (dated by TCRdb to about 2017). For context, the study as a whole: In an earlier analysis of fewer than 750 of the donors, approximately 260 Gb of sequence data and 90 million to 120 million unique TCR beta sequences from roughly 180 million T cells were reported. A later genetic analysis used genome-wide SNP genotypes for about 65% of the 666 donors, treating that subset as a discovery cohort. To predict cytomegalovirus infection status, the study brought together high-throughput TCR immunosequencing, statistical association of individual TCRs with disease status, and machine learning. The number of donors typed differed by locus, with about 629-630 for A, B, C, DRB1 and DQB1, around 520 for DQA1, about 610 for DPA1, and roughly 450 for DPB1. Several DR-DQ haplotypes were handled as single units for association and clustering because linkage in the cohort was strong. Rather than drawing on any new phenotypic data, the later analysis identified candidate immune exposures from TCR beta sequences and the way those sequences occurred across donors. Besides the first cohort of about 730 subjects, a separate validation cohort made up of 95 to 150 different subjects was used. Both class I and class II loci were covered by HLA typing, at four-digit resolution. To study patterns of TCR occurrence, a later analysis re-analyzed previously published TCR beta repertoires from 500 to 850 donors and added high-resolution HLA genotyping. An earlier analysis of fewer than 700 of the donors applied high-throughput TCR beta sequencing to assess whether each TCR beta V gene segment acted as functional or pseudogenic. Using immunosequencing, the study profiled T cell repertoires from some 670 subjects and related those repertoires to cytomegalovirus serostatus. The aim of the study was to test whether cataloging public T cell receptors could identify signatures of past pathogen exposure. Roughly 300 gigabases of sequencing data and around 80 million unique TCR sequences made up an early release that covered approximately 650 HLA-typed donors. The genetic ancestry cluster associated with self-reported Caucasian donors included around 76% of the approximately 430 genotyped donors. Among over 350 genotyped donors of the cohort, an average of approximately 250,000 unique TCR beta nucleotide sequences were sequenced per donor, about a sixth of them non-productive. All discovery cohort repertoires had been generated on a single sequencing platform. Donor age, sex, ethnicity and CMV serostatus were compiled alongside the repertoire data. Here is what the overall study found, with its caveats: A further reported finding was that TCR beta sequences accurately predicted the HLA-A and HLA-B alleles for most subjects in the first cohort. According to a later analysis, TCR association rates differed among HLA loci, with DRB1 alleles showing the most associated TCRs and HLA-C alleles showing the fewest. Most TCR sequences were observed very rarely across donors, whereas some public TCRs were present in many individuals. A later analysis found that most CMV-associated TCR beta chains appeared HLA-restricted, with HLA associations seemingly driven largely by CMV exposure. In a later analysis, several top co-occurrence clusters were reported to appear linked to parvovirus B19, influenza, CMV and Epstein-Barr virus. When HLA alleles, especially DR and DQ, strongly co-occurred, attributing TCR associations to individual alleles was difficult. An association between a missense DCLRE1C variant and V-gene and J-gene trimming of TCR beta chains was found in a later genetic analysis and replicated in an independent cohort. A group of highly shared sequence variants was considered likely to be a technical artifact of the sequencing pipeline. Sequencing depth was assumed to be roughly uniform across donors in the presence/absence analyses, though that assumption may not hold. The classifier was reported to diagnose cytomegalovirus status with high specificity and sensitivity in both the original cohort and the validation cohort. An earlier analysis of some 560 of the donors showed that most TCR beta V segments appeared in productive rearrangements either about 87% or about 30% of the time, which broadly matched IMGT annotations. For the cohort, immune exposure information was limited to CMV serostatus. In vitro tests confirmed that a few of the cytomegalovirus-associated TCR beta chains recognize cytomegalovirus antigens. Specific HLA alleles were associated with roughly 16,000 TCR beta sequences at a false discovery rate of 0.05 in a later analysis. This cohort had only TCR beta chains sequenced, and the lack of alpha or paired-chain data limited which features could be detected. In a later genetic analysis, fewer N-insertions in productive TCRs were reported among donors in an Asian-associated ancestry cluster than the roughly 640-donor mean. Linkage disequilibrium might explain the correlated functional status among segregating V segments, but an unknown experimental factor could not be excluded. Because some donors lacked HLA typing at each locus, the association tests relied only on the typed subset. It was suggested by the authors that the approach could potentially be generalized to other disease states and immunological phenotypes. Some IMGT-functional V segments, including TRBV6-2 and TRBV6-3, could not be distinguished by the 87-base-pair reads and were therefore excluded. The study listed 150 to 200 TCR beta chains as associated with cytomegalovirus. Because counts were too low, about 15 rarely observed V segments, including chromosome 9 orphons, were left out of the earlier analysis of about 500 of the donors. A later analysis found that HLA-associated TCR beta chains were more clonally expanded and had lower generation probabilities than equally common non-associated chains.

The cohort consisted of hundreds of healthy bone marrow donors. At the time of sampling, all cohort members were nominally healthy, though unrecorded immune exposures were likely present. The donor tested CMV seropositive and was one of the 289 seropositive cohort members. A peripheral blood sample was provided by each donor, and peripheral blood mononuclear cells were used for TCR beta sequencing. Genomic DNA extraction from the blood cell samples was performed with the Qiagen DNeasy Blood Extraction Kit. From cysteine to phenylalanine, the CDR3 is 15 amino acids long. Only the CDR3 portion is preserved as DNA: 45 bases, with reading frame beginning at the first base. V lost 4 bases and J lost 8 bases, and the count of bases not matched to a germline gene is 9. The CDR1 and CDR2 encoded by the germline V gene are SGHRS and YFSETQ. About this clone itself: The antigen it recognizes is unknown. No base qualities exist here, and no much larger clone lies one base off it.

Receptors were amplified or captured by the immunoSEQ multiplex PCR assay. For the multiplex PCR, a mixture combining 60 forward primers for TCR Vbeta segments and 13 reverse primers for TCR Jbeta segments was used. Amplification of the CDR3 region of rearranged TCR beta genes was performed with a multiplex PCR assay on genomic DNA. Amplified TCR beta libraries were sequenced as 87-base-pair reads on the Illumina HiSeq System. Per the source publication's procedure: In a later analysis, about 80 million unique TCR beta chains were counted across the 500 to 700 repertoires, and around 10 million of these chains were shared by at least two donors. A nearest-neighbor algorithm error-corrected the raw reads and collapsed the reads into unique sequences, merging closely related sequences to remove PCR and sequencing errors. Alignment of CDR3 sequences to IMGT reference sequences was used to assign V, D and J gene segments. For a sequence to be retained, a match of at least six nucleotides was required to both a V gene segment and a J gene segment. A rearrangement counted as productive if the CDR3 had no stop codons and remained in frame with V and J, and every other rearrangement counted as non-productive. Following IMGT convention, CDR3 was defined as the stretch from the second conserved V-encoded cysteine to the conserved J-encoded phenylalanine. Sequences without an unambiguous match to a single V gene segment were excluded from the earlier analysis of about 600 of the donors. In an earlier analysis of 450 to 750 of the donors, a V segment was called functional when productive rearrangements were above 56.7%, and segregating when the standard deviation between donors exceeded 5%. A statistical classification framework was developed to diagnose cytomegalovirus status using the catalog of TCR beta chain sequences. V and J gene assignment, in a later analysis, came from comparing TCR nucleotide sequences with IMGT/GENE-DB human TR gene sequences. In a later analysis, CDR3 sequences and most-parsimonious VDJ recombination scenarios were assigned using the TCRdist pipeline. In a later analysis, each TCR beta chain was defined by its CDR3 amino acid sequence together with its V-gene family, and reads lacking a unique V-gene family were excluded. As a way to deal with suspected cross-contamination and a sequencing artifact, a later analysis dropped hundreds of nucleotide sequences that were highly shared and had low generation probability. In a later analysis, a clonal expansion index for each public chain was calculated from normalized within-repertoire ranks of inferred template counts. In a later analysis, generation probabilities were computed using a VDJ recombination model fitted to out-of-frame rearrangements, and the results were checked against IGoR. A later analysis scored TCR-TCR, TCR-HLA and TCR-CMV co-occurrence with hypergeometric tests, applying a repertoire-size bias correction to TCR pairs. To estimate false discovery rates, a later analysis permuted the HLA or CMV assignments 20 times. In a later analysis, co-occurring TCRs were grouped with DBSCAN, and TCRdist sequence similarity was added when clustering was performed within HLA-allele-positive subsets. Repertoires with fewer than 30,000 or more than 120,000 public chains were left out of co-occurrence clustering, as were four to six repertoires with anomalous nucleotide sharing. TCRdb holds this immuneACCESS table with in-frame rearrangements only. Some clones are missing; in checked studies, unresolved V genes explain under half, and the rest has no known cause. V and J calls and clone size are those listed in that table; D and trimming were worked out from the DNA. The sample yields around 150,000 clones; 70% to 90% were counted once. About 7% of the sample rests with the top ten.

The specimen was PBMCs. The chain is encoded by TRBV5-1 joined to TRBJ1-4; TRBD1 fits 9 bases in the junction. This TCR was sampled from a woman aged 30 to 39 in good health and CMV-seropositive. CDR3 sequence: CASSGGQGTGEKLFF. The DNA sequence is TGCGCCAGCAGCGGGGGACAGGGTACTGGGGAAAAACTGTTTTTT.